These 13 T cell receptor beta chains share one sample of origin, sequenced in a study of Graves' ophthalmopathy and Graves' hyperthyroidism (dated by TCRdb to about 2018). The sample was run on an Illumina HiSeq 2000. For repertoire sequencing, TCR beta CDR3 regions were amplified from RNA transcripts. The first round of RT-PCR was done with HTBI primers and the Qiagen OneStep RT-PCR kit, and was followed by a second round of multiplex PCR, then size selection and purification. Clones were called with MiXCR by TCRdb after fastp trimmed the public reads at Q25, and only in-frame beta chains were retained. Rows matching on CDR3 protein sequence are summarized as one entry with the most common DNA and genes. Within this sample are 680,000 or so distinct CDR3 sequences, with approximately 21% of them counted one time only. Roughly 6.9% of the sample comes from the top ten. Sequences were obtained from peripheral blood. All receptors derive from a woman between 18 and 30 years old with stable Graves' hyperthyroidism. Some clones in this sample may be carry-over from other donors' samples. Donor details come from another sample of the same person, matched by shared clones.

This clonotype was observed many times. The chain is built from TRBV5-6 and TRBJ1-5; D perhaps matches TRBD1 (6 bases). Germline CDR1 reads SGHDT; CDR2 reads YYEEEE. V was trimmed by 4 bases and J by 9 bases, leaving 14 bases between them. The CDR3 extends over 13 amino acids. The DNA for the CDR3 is TGTGCCAGCAGCCCCGGGGGCCTGCGGCCCCAGCATTTT. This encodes CASSPGGLRPQHF.

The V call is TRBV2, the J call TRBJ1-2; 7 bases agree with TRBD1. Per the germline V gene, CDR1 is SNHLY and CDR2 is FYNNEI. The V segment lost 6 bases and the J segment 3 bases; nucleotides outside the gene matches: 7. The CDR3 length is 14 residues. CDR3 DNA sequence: TGTGCCAGCAGAACCGGGACAGTGGACTATGGCTACACCTTC. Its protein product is CASRTGTVDYGYTF. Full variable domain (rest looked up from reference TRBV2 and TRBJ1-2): EPEVTQTPSHQVTQMGQEVILRCVPISNHLYFYWYRQILGQKVEFLVSFYNNEISEKSEIFDDQFSVERPDGSNFTLKIRSTKLEDSAMYFCASRTGTVDYGYTFGSGTRLTVV.

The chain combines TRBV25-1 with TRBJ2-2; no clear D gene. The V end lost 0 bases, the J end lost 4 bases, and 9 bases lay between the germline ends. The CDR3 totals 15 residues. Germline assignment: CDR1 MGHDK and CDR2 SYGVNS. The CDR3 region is CASSEYTEATGELFF. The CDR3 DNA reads TGTGCCAGCAGTGAATATACGGAAGCCACCGGGGAGCTGTTTTTT.

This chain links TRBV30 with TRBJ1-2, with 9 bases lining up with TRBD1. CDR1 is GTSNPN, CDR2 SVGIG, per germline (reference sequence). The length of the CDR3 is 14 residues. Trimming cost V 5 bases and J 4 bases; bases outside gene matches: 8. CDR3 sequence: CAWLDRDRAYGYTF. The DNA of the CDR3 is TGTGCCTGGCTAGACCGGGACAGGGCCTATGGCTACACCTTC.

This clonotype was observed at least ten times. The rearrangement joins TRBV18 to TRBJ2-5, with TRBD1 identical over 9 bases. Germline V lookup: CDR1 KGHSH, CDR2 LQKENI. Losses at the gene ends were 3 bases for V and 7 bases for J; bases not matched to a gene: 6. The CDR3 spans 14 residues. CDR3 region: CASSPGTGIGTQYF. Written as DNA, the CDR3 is TGTGCCAGCTCACCCGGGACAGGGATTGGGACCCAGTACTTC.

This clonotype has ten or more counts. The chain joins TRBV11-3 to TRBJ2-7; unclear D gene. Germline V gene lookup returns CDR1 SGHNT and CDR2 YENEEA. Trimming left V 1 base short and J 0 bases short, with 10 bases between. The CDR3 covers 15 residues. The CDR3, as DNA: TGTGCCAGCAGCTTAGGTGGACCCAGCTCCTACGAGCAGTACTTC. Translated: CASSLGGPSSYEQYF.

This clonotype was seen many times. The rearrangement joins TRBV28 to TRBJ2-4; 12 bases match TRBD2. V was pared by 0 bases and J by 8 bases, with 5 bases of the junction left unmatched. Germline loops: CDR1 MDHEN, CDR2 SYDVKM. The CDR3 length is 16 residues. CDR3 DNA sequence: TGTGCCAGCAGTTTATGGCTAGCGGGGGGGATCGACATTCAGTACTTC. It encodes CASSLWLAGGIDIQYF.

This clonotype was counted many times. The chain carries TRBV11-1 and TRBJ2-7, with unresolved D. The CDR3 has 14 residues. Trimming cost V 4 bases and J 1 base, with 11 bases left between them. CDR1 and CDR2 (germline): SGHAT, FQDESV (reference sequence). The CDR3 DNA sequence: TGTGCCAGCAGCTCCCAGAGCTTTTCCTACGAGCAGTACTTC. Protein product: CASSSQSFSYEQYF.

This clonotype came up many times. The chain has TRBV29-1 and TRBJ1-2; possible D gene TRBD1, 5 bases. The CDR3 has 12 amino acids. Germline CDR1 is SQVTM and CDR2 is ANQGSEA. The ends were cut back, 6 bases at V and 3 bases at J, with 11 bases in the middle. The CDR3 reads CSVDWGDYGYTF. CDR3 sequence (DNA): TGCAGCGTGGATTGGGGCGACTATGGCTACACCTTC. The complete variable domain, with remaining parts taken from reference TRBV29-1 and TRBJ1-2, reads SAVISQKPSRDICQRGTSLTIQCQVDSQVTMMFWYRQQPGQSLTLIATANQGSEATYESGFVIDKFPISRPNLTFSTLTVSNMSPEDSSIYLCSVDWGDYGYTFGSGTRLTVV.

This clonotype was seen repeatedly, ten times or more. DNA of the CDR3: TGTGCCAGCACCTTAGCGGGGACAAGCTCCTACGAGCAGTACTTC. It codes for CASTLAGTSSYEQYF. The V and J genes are TRBV28 and TRBJ2-7, with 8 bases fitting TRBD2. Trimming at V came to 7 bases and at J to 0 bases, leaving 8 bases not matched to a gene. CDR3 length: 15 amino acids. CDR1 and CDR2 from the germline V gene are MDHEN and SYDVKM.

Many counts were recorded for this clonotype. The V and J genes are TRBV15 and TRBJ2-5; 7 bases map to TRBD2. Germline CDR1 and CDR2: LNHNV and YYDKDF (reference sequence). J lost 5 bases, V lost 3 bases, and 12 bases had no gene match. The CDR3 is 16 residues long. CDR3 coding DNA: TGTGCCACCAGCAGGTCCCGGAACGGGGGGTACGAGACCCAGTACTTC. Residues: CATSRSRNGGYETQYF.

The CDR3 loop reads CASRRGGGNQPQHF. CDR3 nucleotide sequence: TGTGCCAGCAGAAGAGGGGGGGGCAATCAGCCCCAGCATTTT. The gene calls are TRBV6-2 or TRBV6-3 and TRBJ1-5; perhaps TRBD1 as D (6 bases). V was pared by 6 bases and J by 2 bases, with 11 bases between. This CDR3 is built from 14 residues. Germline CDR1 MNHEY, CDR2 SVGEGT.

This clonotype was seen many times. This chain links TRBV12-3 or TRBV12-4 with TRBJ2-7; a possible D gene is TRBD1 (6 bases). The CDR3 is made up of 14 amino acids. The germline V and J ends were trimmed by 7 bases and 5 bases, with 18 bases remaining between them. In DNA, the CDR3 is TGTGCCAGCACCCTGCGCACAGGGTCCCACGAGCAGTACTTC. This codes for CASTLRTGSHEQYF.